This paragraph reports one T cell receptor (beta chain). Its antigen is undetermined. The data derive from a study of T cells in women clearing cervical HPV infection. The overall study: Case blood drawn at lesion detection; control blood after infection cleared. Study-wide findings and caveats: Repertoire richness, not evenness, was significantly elevated in CIN3+ cases versus controls. Unknown T-cell numbers per sample may underlie the richness differences.

Some clones are missing from TCRdb's copy, which holds only in-frame ones; the method was immunoSEQ multiplex PCR. Seen in this sample are about 39,000 clones; the ten most common clones hold approximately 4.8%. MY09/MY11 PCR detected cervical HPV DNA; dot-blot assigned genotypes. Sequencing was carried out using blood buffy coat. This TCR came from a woman between 18 and 70 years old with a cervical HPV16 infection that either progressed to CIN3+ or cleared (not recorded which).

CDR3 protein: CASSEMDRRETQYF. The DNA read from the CDR3 is TGTGCCAGCAGTGAAATGGACAGGAGGGAGACC. V and J are TRBV6-1 and TRBJ2-5; 7 nucleotides agree with TRBD1. The read stops 3 residues short of the end of the CDR3; the missing end is completed from the germline J gene. The ends lost 2 bases at V and 5 bases at J; junction bases unmatched: 5. CDR3 length: 14 amino acids. Germline V gene data show CDR1 as MNHNS and CDR2 as SASEGT.